This entry is about one T cell receptor (beta chain). V was clipped by 5 bases and J by 4 bases; unmatched bases: 13. Germline loops: CDR1 LNHDA, CDR2 SQIVND (reference sequence). The CDR3 loop spans 16 amino acids. The data were taken from a study of blood T cell repertoires in COVID-19. Method: immunoSEQ multiplex PCR; TCRdb's copy keeps in-frame clones and lacks some. The sample holds under 300,000 clones, about four fifths seen once. The sequencing sample was made of peripheral blood. The sequence came from a woman aged 45-65 years who had recovered from COVID-19. This sequence joins TRBV19 and TRBJ1-2, with 7 bases lining up with TRBD1. For the CDR3, the DNA is TGTGCCAGTAGTCCCCCCCACAGGGGTCTAAGCTATGGCTACACCTTC. It is translated as CASSPPHRGLSYGYTF. The full variable domain, completed using reference TRBV19 and TRBJ1-2, is DGGITQSPKYLFRKEGQNVTLSCEQNLNHDAMYWYRQDPGQGLRLIYYSQIVNDFQKGDIAEGYSVSREKKESFPLTVTSAQKNPTAFYLCASSPPHRGLSYGYTFGSGTRLTVV.